This T cell receptor (beta chain) was sequenced for a study of shared clonotypes between healthy human individuals. Study-wide findings and caveats: Among the subsets, naive ones generally showed larger estimated richness than memory ones. The study drew on few donors, limiting represented genetic and exposure-history diversity.

This CDR3 region has 14 residues. CDR1 and CDR2 from the germline V gene are MDHEN and SYDVKM. V was trimmed by 6 bases and J by 5 bases, leaving 15 bases between them. Roughly 200 ng DNA, tens of thousands of T cell genomes, went into each sorted-subset replicate PCR. The authors' processing: ImmunoSEQ only sent back junction sequences with no quality scores, so filtering was done differently. Sequencing was performed with immunoSEQ multiplex PCR; in TCRdb, only in-frame clones are kept and a portion is missing. For V, J and clone size, that table is used; D and trimming come from the DNA. The sample holds millions of clones, 85% to 95% seen once. As regards this clone: Its antigen remains unidentified. This CDR3 is also generated by other DNA sequences in the sample.

The sequencing sample was made of naive CD4+ T cells from PBMCs. Subset: CD45RA+ positively selected. This sequence joins TRBV28 and TRBJ2-3, with D possibly being TRBD1 or TRBD2 (6 bases each). This TCR was sampled from a man aged 18 to 35 in good health. Some clones in this sample may be carry-over from other donors' samples. This chain's CDR3 is CASSLGGSRDTQYF. The CDR3 nucleotides are TGTGCCAGCAGCCTGGGGGGCTCACGAGATACGCAGTATTTT.